The next 18 T cell receptor beta chains were all read from a single sample in a study of blood T cell repertoires in COVID-19 (dated by TCRdb to about 2020). The library was obtained by the immunoSEQ multiplex PCR assay. TCRdb provides this immuneACCESS table in a form limited to in-frame rearrangements. Some clones are lacking; in checked studies, under half of them reflect an unresolved V gene, and why the rest are absent is not known. This sample holds about 240,000 clones; about four fifths were observed only once. The ten largest account for 1.9% of the sample. The sample taken for sequencing was peripheral blood. The receptors here all came from a man aged 25 to 45 who had recovered from COVID-19.

The chain is built from TRBV28 and TRBJ2-7; 8 bases line up with TRBD2. Germline V lookup: CDR1 MDHEN, CDR2 SYDVKM. With 4 bases clipped from V and 3 bases from J, the junction kept 8 bases outside the gene matches. This CDR3 contains 15 residues. The CDR3 loop reads CASSSPGGNIYEQYV. Written as DNA, the CDR3 is TGTGCCAGCAGTTCACCGGGGGGGAATATCTACGAGCAGTACGTC.

The chain has TRBV7-6 and TRBJ2-7, with TRBD2 identical over 7 bases. The CDR3 sequence is 15 residues long. CDR1 and CDR2 (germline): SGHVS, FNYEAQ. The V segment lost 1 base and the J segment 0 bases; nucleotides outside the gene matches: 3. The CDR3 region is CASSLGGGGSYEQYF. The CDR3 region has the DNA TGTGCCAGCAGCTTAGGCGGGGGAGGCTCCTACGAGCAGTACTTC.

This rearrangement joins TRBV7-8 to TRBJ2-1, with 7 bases lining up with TRBD1. From germline, CDR1 is SGHVS and CDR2 FQNEAQ. The J segment lost 4 bases and the V segment lost 2 bases, leaving 17 bases of the junction unmatched. The CDR3 runs 19 residues. CDR3 nucleotide sequence: TGTGCCAGCAGCTTATATCAGCGCTCTGGCAGGGGGTTATACAATGAGCAGTTCTTC. Amino acid sequence: CASSLYQRSGRGLYNEQFF.

The rearrangement joins TRBV18 to TRBJ1-2, with D unresolved. The V end was cut by 5 bases, the J end by 7 bases, with 14 bases between. The CDR3 length is 13 residues. Germline V lookup: CDR1 KGHSH, CDR2 LQKENI. The CDR3 bases are TGTGCCAGCTCAGGTACTAGGGAGGCTGGCTACACCTTC. Its protein product is CASSGTREAGYTF.

The chain couples TRBV25-1 to TRBJ2-2, with D tentatively TRBD2 (6 bases). The V gene lost 6 bases and the J gene lost 3 bases, with 14 bases spanning the gap. From germline, CDR1 is MGHDK and CDR2 SYGVNS. The CDR3 is 15 amino acids. The CDR3 bases are TGTGCCAGCAGCCATCCCGGGAGACACACCGGGGAGCTGTTTTTT. Encoded protein: CASSHPGRHTGELFF.

A few counts support this clone. J is TRBJ1-2 and V is TRBV12-3 or TRBV12-4; TRBD1 might be the D (5 bases). Deletions cut 8 bases from V and 4 bases from J, with 11 bases between. The CDR3 is 12 residues long. The CDR3 here is CASSSGPYGYTF. The CDR3 region has the DNA TGTGCCAGCTCTTCAGGGCCCTATGGCTACACCTTC.

This sequence joins TRBV27 and TRBJ2-1; 7 bases map to TRBD1. Germline-derived CDR1 and CDR2 are MNHEY and SMNVEV (reference sequence). This CDR3 has 15 residues. Trimming cost V 6 bases and J 1 base; bases outside gene matches: 6. CDR3 in DNA: TGTGCCAGCAGCCCAGACAGGGTTTCCTACAATGAGCAGTTCTTC. As protein: CASSPDRVSYNEQFF.

The chain has TRBV5-6 and TRBJ2-1; 12 bases align to TRBD2. Looked up from germline, CDR1 is SGHDT and CDR2 is YYEEEE. V was clipped by 4 bases and J by 7 bases; unmatched bases: 9. The CDR3 has 16 residues. The CDR3 DNA reads TGTGCCAGCAGCACCCCGGGACTAGCGGGTTATAATGAGCAGTTCTTC. This translates into CASSTPGLAGYNEQFF. Using reference TRBV5-6 and TRBJ2-1 for the parts outside the CDR3, the full variable domain is DAGVTQSPTHLIKTRGQQVTLRCSPKSGHDTVSWYQQALGQGPQFIFQYYEEEERQRGNFPDRFSGHQFPNYSSELNVNALLLGDSALYLCASSTPGLAGYNEQFFGPGTRLTVL.

The chain recombines TRBV6-5 with TRBJ1-1; D is possibly TRBD1 (5 bases). The V end lost 7 bases, the J end lost 2 bases, and 14 bases lay between the germline ends. This CDR3 spans 14 amino acids. CDR1 is MNHEY and CDR2 is SVGAGI in the germline V gene. The CDR3 nucleotides are TGTGCCAGCACCCCCGCGGGGGGAAACACTGAAGCTTTCTTT. As protein: CASTPAGGNTEAFF.

The V and J genes are TRBV19 and TRBJ1-6, with D possibly TRBD1 on 5 matching bases. This CDR3 contains 18 residues. CDR1 and CDR2 (germline): LNHDA, SQIVND (reference sequence). V gave up 1 base and J gave up 6 bases, with 19 bases separating them. Written as DNA, the CDR3 is TGTGCCAGTAGTATAGGTTTCGTCGGGCAGGGACTTAATTCACCCCTCCACTTT. It encodes CASSIGFVGQGLNSPLHF.

The genes are TRBV24-1 and TRBJ2-1; TRBD2 is a possible D gene (6 bases). This CDR3 contains 13 residues. The germline V gene encodes CDR1 KGHDR and CDR2 SFDVKD. Trimming left V 2 bases short and J 10 bases short, with 11 bases between. CDR3 nucleotides: TGTGCCACCAGTGATTGGCCGGGGGAGGAGCAGTTCTTC. Its translation is CATSDWPGEEQFF.

The chain combines TRBV7-9 with TRBJ2-2, with D unclear. There are 12 residues in the CDR3. Germline lookup yields CDR1 SEHNR and CDR2 FQNEAQ (reference sequence). V lost 7 bases to trimming and J lost 6 bases, with 9 bases between them. The CDR3 loop reads CASTLDSGELFF. In nucleotides, the CDR3 is TGTGCCAGCACCCTAGATTCCGGGGAGCTGTTTTTT.

The chain joins TRBV7-2 to TRBJ1-2; D gene uncertain. The CDR3 is 8 residues long. Germline CDR1 SGHTA, CDR2 FQGNSA. Trimming removed 5 bases from V and 12 bases from J, with 4 bases in between. This CDR3 reads CASSLDTF. Here the CDR3 DNA reads TGTGCCAGCAGCCTCGACACCTTC.

The chain has TRBV6-5 and TRBJ2-7, with 8 bases lining up with TRBD2. CDR1 is MNHEY, CDR2 SVGAGI, per germline. With 4 bases clipped from V and 4 bases from J, the junction kept 6 bases outside the gene matches. The CDR3 spans 14 residues. In DNA, the CDR3 is TGTGCCAGCAGTTTCTATAGCGGGGTTTACGAGCAGTACTTC. Protein sequence: CASSFYSGVYEQYF.

The genes are TRBV3-1 (or the pseudogene TRBV3-2) and TRBJ1-2, with 10 bases lining up with TRBD1. The CDR3 has 15 residues. V dropped 5 bases and J dropped 8; count of bases not matched to a gene: 11. The germline CDR1 and CDR2 sequences are LGHDT and YNNKEL (reference sequence). The CDR3 DNA sequence: TGTGCCAGCAGCTCTCGGACAGGGGGGTCCGGGGGCTACACCTTC. The encoded protein is CASSSRTGGSGGYTF.

The chain combines TRBV2 with TRBJ1-4; D is possibly TRBD1 (5 bases). Germline V gene sequence: CDR1 SNHLY, CDR2 FYNNEI. The CDR3 runs 14 residues. Trimming left V 7 bases short and J 2 bases short, with 11 bases between. The CDR3: CASTETDTNEKLFF. The CDR3 DNA follows: TGTGCCAGCACAGAGACAGATACTAATGAAAAACTGTTTTTT. The full variable domain, with the rest looked up from reference TRBV2 and TRBJ1-4, is EPEVTQTPSHQVTQMGQEVILRCVPISNHLYFYWYRQILGQKVEFLVSFYNNEISEKSEIFDDQFSVERPDGSNFTLKIRSTKLEDSAMYFCASTETDTNEKLFFGSGTQLSVL.

The chain couples TRBV19 to TRBJ2-5, with TRBD1 as a possible D gene (6 bases). The V and J ends lost 5 bases and 4 bases respectively, with 11 bases between them. There are 13 residues in the CDR3. Germline-derived CDR1 and CDR2 are LNHDA and SQIVND (reference sequence). DNA for the CDR3: TGTGCCAGTAGTGTACAGGGAGCAGAGACCCAGTACTTC. Protein: CASSVQGAETQYF.

The gene calls are TRBV4-1 and TRBJ2-1; 7 positions match TRBD2. With V trimmed by 4 bases and J by 4 bases, 4 bases remained unmatched. Per the germline V gene, CDR1 is MGHRA and CDR2 is YSYEKL. The length of the CDR3 is 14 residues. CDR3 sequence reads: CASSRDYGYNEQFF. CDR3 DNA: TGCGCCAGCAGCCGGGACTACGGATACAATGAGCAGTTCTTC.